One and the same sample provided the 26 T cell receptor beta chains below, sequenced in a study of blood T cell repertoires in COVID-19. TCRdb's table, derived via immunoSEQ multiplex PCR, lists solely in-frame clones and lacks some. The table has tens of thousands of clones, around 86% seen once. Sequencing input: peripheral blood. The receptors originated from an older man with acute or convalescent COVID-19.

This chain links TRBV29-1 with TRBJ1-1; 10 bases line up with TRBD1. The J segment lost 1 base and the V segment lost 6 bases, leaving 5 bases of the junction unmatched. This CDR3 has 14 residues. The germline V gene has CDR1 SQVTM and CDR2 ANQGSEA. For the CDR3, the DNA is TGCAGCGTAGCCGGGACAGGGGCGAACACTGAAGCTTTCTTT. Its translation: CSVAGTGANTEAFF. The full variable domain, completed using reference TRBV29-1 and TRBJ1-1, is SAVISQKPSRDICQRGTSLTIQCQVDSQVTMMFWYRQQPGQSLTLIATANQGSEATYESGFVIDKFPISRPNLTFSTLTVSNMSPEDSSIYLCSVAGTGANTEAFFGQGTRLTVV.

The V and J genes are TRBV2 and TRBJ1-1, with TRBD1 identical over 11 bases. The germline CDR1 and CDR2 sequences are SNHLY and FYNNEI. V trimming: 4 bases; J trimming: 6 bases; junction bases outside the gene matches: 1. This CDR3 has 13 residues. The CDR3 spells CASSVGQGAEAFF. CDR3 sequence (DNA): TGTGCCAGCAGTGTGGGACAGGGGGCTGAAGCTTTCTTT.

The chain has TRBV7-2 and TRBJ2-4; D is unclear. This CDR3 is built from 14 residues. CDR1 and CDR2 from the germline V gene are SGHTA and FQGNSA. Between the trimmed V and J ends, which lost 1 base and 0 bases, there was a span of 4 bases. The CDR3 loop reads CASSLVLAKNIQYF. The CDR3 DNA follows: TGTGCCAGCAGCTTAGTACTAGCCAAAAACATTCAGTACTTC.

The V gene is TRBV9, the J gene TRBJ2-1; D may be TRBD1 (5 bases). The CDR3 consists of 14 residues. V lost 3 bases and J 4 bases, leaving 11 bases between the germline ends. Germline V lookup: CDR1 SGDLS, CDR2 YYNGEE. This chain's CDR3 is CASSAGGAYNEQFF. The CDR3 DNA reads TGTGCCAGCAGCGCAGGTGGGGCGTACAATGAGCAGTTCTTC.

Only one count was recorded for this clone. The genes are TRBV29-1 and TRBJ1-6, with 9 bases identical to TRBD1. V was pared by 7 bases and J by 10 bases, with 8 bases of the junction left unmatched. This CDR3 comprises 13 residues. From germline, CDR1 is SQVTM and CDR2 ANQGSEA. This chain's CDR3 is CSAGGQGGSPLHF. The CDR3 region has the DNA TGCAGCGCCGGGGGACAGGGCGGGTCACCCCTCCACTTT.

The V call is TRBV5-4, the J call TRBJ2-3, with D possibly matching TRBD1 (6 bases). The V end was cut by 3 bases, the J end by 4 bases, with 12 bases between. This CDR3 spans 14 amino acids. Per germline, CDR1 SGHNT and CDR2 YYREEE (reference sequence). CDR3 amino acids: CASSSAGEADTQYF. CDR3 nucleotide sequence: TGTGCCAGCAGCTCGGCAGGGGAAGCAGATACGCAGTATTTT.

In this sample, this clone turned up once. V gene TRBV4-3 combines with J gene TRBJ1-4; possible D gene TRBD1, 5 bases. CDR3 length: 18 residues. Trimming removed 4 bases at V and 0 bases at J, with 18 bases between. Per germline, CDR1 LGHNA and CDR2 YSLEER. The CDR3 bases are TGCGCCAGCAGCCCGCCCCCGAGACAGATGCCAACTAATGAAAAACTGTTTTTT. Its protein is CASSPPPRQMPTNEKLFF.

V gene TRBV13 combines with J gene TRBJ1-2; D not certain. Between the trimmed V and J ends, which lost 3 bases and 7 bases, there was a span of 12 bases. The germline CDR1 and CDR2 sequences are PRHDT and FYEKMQ (reference sequence). The CDR3 extends over 13 amino acids. The CDR3 reads CASSLEREGGYTF. Here the CDR3 DNA reads TGTGCCAGCAGCTTGGAGAGGGAGGGTGGCTACACCTTC.

This chain links TRBV6-1 with TRBJ2-5; no reliable D call. The CDR3 has 15 amino acids. Germline V gives CDR1 MNHNS, CDR2 SASEGT. Trimming stripped 0 bases from V and 0 bases from J, with 8 bases between. The CDR3 is CASSEARTYQETQYF. For the CDR3, the DNA is TGTGCCAGCAGTGAAGCGCGCACCTACCAAGAGACCCAGTACTTC.

The chain employs TRBV7-2 and TRBJ2-7; 13 bases agree with TRBD2. The CDR3 length is 18 residues. Trimming at V came to 5 bases and at J to 5 bases, leaving 15 bases not matched to a gene. The germline gives CDR1 SGHTA, CDR2 FQGNSA. CDR3 DNA: TGTGCCAGCAGCACCCGTGCCCGACTAGCGGGAGGAATCCACGAGCAGTACTTC. This codes for CASSTRARLAGGIHEQYF. The full variable domain, rest sourced from reference TRBV7-2 and TRBJ2-7, is GAGVSQSPSNKVTEKGKDVELRCDPISGHTALYWYRQSLGQGLEFLIYFQGNSAPDKSGLPSDRFSAERTGGSVSTLTIQRTQQEDSAVYLCASSTRARLAGGIHEQYFGPGTRLTVT.

Here the CDR3 reads CASSLTGSVAGYTF. The CDR3 DNA sequence: TGCGCCAGCAGCTTAACAGGGTCGGTAGCTGGCTACACCTTC. The chain links TRBV5-1 to TRBJ1-2; TRBD1 is a possible D gene (6 bases). This CDR3 is built from 14 residues. V dropped 2 bases and J dropped 7 bases, with 15 bases sitting between them. From germline, CDR1 is SGHRS and CDR2 YFSETQ.

The J gene is TRBJ2-1, the V gene TRBV24-1; TRBD2 is a possible D gene (5 bases). V gave up 0 bases and J gave up 4 bases, with 12 bases separating them. CDR1 and CDR2 from the germline V gene are KGHDR and SFDVKD. The CDR3 loop spans 16 amino acids. The CDR3 is CATSDLEGALYNEQFF. In DNA, the CDR3 is TGTGCCACCAGTGATTTGGAGGGTGCGTTATACAATGAGCAGTTCTTC.

This chain uses TRBV18 with TRBJ2-1; 9 bases fit TRBD2. The CDR3 contains 17 residues. The junction had 10 bases not matched to a gene; V was cut back by 4 bases and J by 3 bases. Germline loops: CDR1 KGHSH, CDR2 LQKENI. DNA of the CDR3: TGTGCCAGCTCACTCCGGACTAGCGTATTAAACTACAATGAGCAGTTCTTC. Translation: CASSLRTSVLNYNEQFF.

In DNA form, the CDR3 reads TGTGCCAGCAGCCCAGAAACTAGCGGGACCCCCTCTGGGGAGCTGTTTTTT. Its protein is CASSPETSGTPSGELFF. The rearrangement joins TRBV5-6 to TRBJ2-2; TRBD2 agrees at 10 bases. Germline CDR1 is SGHDT and CDR2 is YYEEEE. Losses at the gene ends were 4 bases for V and 8 bases for J; bases not matched to a gene: 14. The CDR3 covers 17 residues.

The CDR3 here is CATSRLGQLNSPLHF. In DNA form, the CDR3 reads TGTGCCACCAGCCGGCTGGGACAGCTAAATTCACCCCTCCACTTT. The V call is TRBV15, the J call TRBJ1-6; TRBD1 matches 7 bases. The CDR3 sequence is 15 residues long. CDR1 and CDR2 (germline): LNHNV, YYDKDF (reference sequence). The junction had 8 bases not matched to a gene; V was cut back by 5 bases and J by 7 bases.

J is TRBJ1-5 and V is TRBV2, with D possibly being TRBD1 (6 bases). This CDR3 has 15 amino acids. V lost 6 bases, J lost 0 bases, and 12 bases lay in between. Per germline, CDR1 SNHLY and CDR2 FYNNEI. The CDR3 nucleotides are TGTGCCAGCAGCGGACAGCTGAATAGCAATCAGCCCCAGCATTTT. This encodes CASSGQLNSNQPQHF.

The chain couples TRBV19 to TRBJ1-2; D unclear. CDR1 and CDR2 (germline): LNHDA, SQIVND (reference sequence). There are 13 residues in the CDR3. With 3 bases removed from V and 2 bases from J, the gap between germline ends came to 7 bases. CDR3 nucleotide sequence: TGTGCCAGTAGTATCCGGCGGAACTATGGCTACACCTTC. This codes for CASSIRRNYGYTF.

The chain employs TRBV7-2 and TRBJ2-7; 11 bases align to TRBD2. CDR1 and CDR2 (germline): SGHTA, FQGNSA. The junction had 5 bases not matched to a gene; V was cut back by 5 bases and J by 5 bases. The CDR3 is 14 residues long. As DNA, the CDR3 is TGTGCCAGCAGCCCGACTAGCGGGAACCACGAGCAGTACTTC. Its protein product is CASSPTSGNHEQYF.

The chain couples TRBV7-2 to TRBJ2-3; tentatively, D is TRBD2 (5 bases). The CDR3 consists of 16 residues. V gave up 5 bases and J gave up 1 base, with 16 bases separating them. Per the germline V gene, CDR1 is SGHTA and CDR2 is FQGNSA. In DNA, the CDR3 is TGTGCCAGCAGCCCTCATGAGGGAGCCCGCACAGATACGCAGTATTTT. It encodes CASSPHEGARTDTQYF.

This sequence joins TRBV29-1 and TRBJ1-1; 8 nucleotides match TRBD1. The germline V gene has CDR1 SQVTM and CDR2 ANQGSEA. Trimming removed 8 bases from V and 0 bases from J; junction bases left unmatched: 5. The CDR3 is 13 residues long. CDR3 region: CSHGQGVNTEAFF. In DNA form, the CDR3 reads TGCAGCCACGGACAGGGAGTGAACACTGAAGCTTTCTTT.

The V call is TRBV7-2, the J call TRBJ1-2; 7 nucleotides align to TRBD1. From germline, CDR1 is SGHTA and CDR2 FQGNSA. V lost 1 base to trimming and J lost 8 bases; unmatched junction nucleotides: 13. The CDR3 runs 16 residues. The CDR3 spells CASSLGQGSGMDGYTF. In DNA form, the CDR3 reads TGTGCCAGCAGCTTAGGACAGGGTTCAGGTATGGACGGCTACACCTTC.

The chain employs TRBV5-1 and TRBJ1-4; TRBD1 might be the D (6 bases). V lost 4 bases and J 4 bases, leaving 17 bases between the germline ends. Looked up from germline, CDR1 is SGHRS and CDR2 is YFSETQ. This CDR3 is 16 amino acids long. The CDR3 spells CASSPYLTGDNEKLFF. The DNA of the CDR3 is TGCGCCAGCAGCCCGTATTTGACAGGTGATAATGAAAAACTGTTTTTT.

The DNA of the CDR3 is TGTGCCAGCAGTGTGGGACAGTATAATTCACCCCTCCACTTT. Protein product: CASSVGQYNSPLHF. This chain joins TRBV25-1 and TRBJ1-6; 7 bases fit TRBD1. Trimming cost V 4 bases and J 4 bases; bases outside gene matches: 1. The length of the CDR3 is 14 residues. Germline CDR1 reads MGHDK; CDR2 reads SYGVNS.

The chain has TRBV9 and TRBJ2-2; unclear D gene. Trimming stripped 4 bases from V and 6 bases from J, with 7 bases between. Germline CDR1 and CDR2: SGDLS and YYNGEE. This CDR3 is built from 12 residues. The CDR3 is CASSPPAGELFF. CDR3 nucleotide sequence: TGTGCCAGCAGCCCCCCCGCCGGGGAGCTGTTTTTT. The whole variable domain, remainder taken from reference TRBV9 and TRBJ2-2, is DSGVTQTPKHLITATGQRVTLRCSPRSGDLSVYWYQQSLDQGLQFLIQYYNGEERAKGNILERFSAQQFPDLHSELNLSSLELGDSALYFCASSPPAGELFFGEGSRLTVL.

This sequence joins TRBV27 and TRBJ1-5, with TRBD1 matching 9 bases. Germline values: CDR1 MNHEY, CDR2 SMNVEV (reference sequence). This CDR3 spans 18 amino acids. V gave up 6 bases and J gave up 1 base; unmatched junction bases: 13. DNA of the CDR3: TGTGCCAGCAGCCGTACTAACCGGGACAGGGAAAGCAATCAGCCCCAGCATTTT. As protein: CASSRTNRDRESNQPQHF.

V is TRBV24-1 and J is TRBJ1-2, with TRBD1 matching 10 bases. V lost 4 bases to trimming and J lost 4 bases; unmatched junction nucleotides: 5. Germline V lookup: CDR1 KGHDR, CDR2 SFDVKD. The CDR3 covers 15 residues. CDR3 DNA sequence: TGTGCCACCAGTGAGGGACAGGGGAAGGGCTATGGCTACACCTTC. This translates into CATSEGQGKGYGYTF.